The sequence of this TCR beta chain was determined in a study of blood T cells in healthy people across ages. The study, taken as a whole, reports: In the absence of known donor CMV status, changes in expanded clonotypes were possibly confounded. A roughly linear age-dependent decrease characterized TCR beta diversity per million T cells.

Next came a second PCR, run for about 7 to 11 cycles, which used a sample-barcoded 5' primer along with a J-beta primer mix. Using its own MiXCR run on the 5' RACE reads, TCRdb lists one record per CDR3 protein. The sample yields about 800,000 distinct CDR3 sequences, 25% seen once. Note on this clonotype: Antigen unknown.

The sample also formed part of further work on T cells of mothers and their children.

This TCR came from a boy aged 5 to 17 in good health. The sequenced sample was blood.

As DNA, the CDR3 is TGCAGCGTTGTTGGGGCTAGCGGGAGGGCCGAGCAGTACTTC. It specifies CSVVGASGRAEQYF. V usage is TRBV29-1 and J usage is TRBJ2-7; 12 bases are shared with TRBD2. The CDR3 sequence is 14 residues long. The germline CDR1 and CDR2 sequences are SQVTM and ANQGSEA. V shed 4 bases and J 6 bases; nucleotides not matched to a gene: 7.